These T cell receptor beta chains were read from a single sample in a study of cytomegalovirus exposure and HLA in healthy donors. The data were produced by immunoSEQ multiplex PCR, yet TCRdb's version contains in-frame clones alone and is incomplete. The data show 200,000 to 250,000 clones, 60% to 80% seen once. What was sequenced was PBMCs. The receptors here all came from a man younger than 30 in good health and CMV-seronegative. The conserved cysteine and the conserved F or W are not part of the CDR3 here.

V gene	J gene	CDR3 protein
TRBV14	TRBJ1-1	ASSQVVDTEAF
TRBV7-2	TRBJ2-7	ASSETGTYEQY
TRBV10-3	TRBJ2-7	AISDRDRGGYEQY
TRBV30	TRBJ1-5	AWRRTGGSLANQPQH
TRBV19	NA	ASSAGEYEQY
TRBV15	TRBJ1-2	ATSRDRDSPYGYT
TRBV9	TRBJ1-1	ASSVDWSAVTEAF
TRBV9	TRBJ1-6	ASSGGGLYSYNSPLH
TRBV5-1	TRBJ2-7	ASSPGMGGPSYEQY
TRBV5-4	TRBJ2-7	ASSIWGDHGEQY
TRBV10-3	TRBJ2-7	AISDRQGPSYEQY
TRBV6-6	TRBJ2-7	ASSYDTGLEQY
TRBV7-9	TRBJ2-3	ASSLGGGDPTDTQY
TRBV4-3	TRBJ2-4	ASSPRLAGVDIQY
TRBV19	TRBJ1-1	ASSRGTEAF
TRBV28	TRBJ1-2	ASSRLLTEGYT
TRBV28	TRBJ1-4	ASSSLTGGNEKLF
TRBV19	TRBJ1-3	ASTGDTTAGNTIY
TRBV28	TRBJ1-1	ASSLNWSNTEAF
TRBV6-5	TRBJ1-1	ASSYSIGTGEAEAF
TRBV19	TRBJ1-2	ASSIPTGNNYGYT
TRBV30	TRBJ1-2	AWDGTTGAGSNYGYT
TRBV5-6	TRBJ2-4	ASSYGQSLAKNIQY
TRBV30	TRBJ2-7	AWSGLAGWGTEQY
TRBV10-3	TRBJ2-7	AISEPGYEQY
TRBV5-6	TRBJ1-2	ASSRRDIAYGYT
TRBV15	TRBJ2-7	ATSSGGSPHEQY
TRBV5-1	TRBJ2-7	ASSLASYEQY
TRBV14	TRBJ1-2	ASSLRTGTGGYT
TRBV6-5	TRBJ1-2	ASSDRDLGYT
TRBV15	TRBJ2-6	ATRTAGTGFSGANVLT
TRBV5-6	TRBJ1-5	ASSFSDSNQPQH
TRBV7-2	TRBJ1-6	ASSHLRAGTGDLPLH
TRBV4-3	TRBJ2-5	ASSQGLGRETQY
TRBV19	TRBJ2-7	ASSMTANFHEQY
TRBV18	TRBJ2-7	ASSPGTGARSYEQY
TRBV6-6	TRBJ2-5	ASSPWARQETQY
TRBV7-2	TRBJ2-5	ASSLASGETQY
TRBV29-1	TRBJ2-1	SVVPLAGGEYNEQF
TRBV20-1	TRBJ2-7	SAGTAS
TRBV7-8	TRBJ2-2	ASSLGLAGTGELF
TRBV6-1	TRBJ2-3	ASRADGTGKDTQY
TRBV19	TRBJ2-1	ATLLTSGGAGEQF
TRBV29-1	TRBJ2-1	SVEGLLNEQF
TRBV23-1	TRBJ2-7	ASSQSDLGTSGTHEQY
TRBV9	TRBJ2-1	ASSERGAGEFSYNEQF